This TCR beta chain stems from a study of cytomegalovirus exposure and HLA in healthy donors (dated by TCRdb to 2016 to 2017). Describing the broader study: An earlier analysis of roughly 630 of the donors reported approximately 290 Gb of sequence data and some 100 million unique TCR beta sequences from about 200 million T cells. Roughly 290 gigabases of sequencing data and 75 million to 85 million unique TCR sequences made up an early release that covered approximately 620 HLA-typed donors. The genetic ancestry cluster associated with self-reported Caucasian donors included over 65% of the roughly 390 genotyped donors. The study aimed to test whether signatures of past pathogen exposure could be identified by cataloging public T cell receptors. The study used immunosequencing to profile the T cell repertoires of 600 to 850 subjects and linked those repertoires to cytomegalovirus serostatus. Besides the first cohort of more than 650 subjects, a separate validation cohort made up of 95 to 150 different subjects was used. To predict cytomegalovirus infection status, the study brought together high-throughput TCR immunosequencing, statistical association of individual TCRs with disease status, and machine learning. To study patterns of TCR occurrence, a later analysis re-analyzed previously published TCR beta repertoires from around 670 donors and added high-resolution HLA genotyping. The later analysis used no new phenotypic data to find candidate immune exposures, relying instead on TCR beta sequences and their occurrence across donors. To decide whether each TCR beta V gene segment behaved as functional or pseudogenic, an earlier analysis of 587 of the donors relied on high-throughput TCR beta sequencing. Donor age, sex, ethnicity and CMV serostatus were collected together with the repertoire data. A later genetic analysis used genome-wide SNP genotypes for about 60% of the roughly 700 donors, treating that subset as a discovery cohort. Every discovery cohort repertoire had been produced on one sequencing platform. HLA typing included class I and class II loci at four-digit resolution. Typing coverage differed by locus: A, B, C, DRB1 and DQB1 were typed in roughly 620-630 donors, DQA1 in 500 to 550, DPA1 in some 610, and DPB1 in around 440. Because of strong linkage in the cohort, five DR-DQ haplotypes were treated as single units for association and clustering. Across 300 to 500 genotyped donors of the cohort, an average of roughly 230,000 unique TCR beta nucleotide sequences per donor were sequenced, and roughly 20% of those sequences were non-productive.

The count of this clone is one. It lacks a known antigen. No quality values exist for individual bases; no much larger clone is one base distant. The cohort comprised fewer than 750 healthy bone marrow donors. All cohort members were sampled while nominally healthy, although unrecorded immune exposures were likely present. The donor tested CMV seronegative, placing the donor among the approximately 360 seronegative members of the cohort. A peripheral blood sample was collected from each donor, and TCR beta sequencing was performed on peripheral blood mononuclear cells. The Qiagen DNeasy Blood Extraction Kit was used to extract genomic DNA from the blood cell samples. Relative to germline, V is 0 bases shorter and J is 7 bases shorter, with 10 bases between their ends. CDR1 SGHRS and CDR2 YFSETQ are derived from the germline V gene. From the cysteine up to the phenylalanine, the CDR3 has a length of 14 residues. The DNA shown is the 42-base CDR3, in frame from base 1.

Libraries came from the immunoSEQ multiplex PCR assay. For the multiplex PCR, a mixture combining 60 forward primers for TCR Vbeta segments and 13 reverse primers for TCR Jbeta segments was used. Amplification of the CDR3 region of rearranged TCR beta genes was performed with a multiplex PCR assay on genomic DNA. On the Illumina HiSeq System, the amplified TCR beta libraries were sequenced as 87-base-pair reads. For the original study's pipeline: In a later analysis, tens of millions of unique TCR beta chains were counted across the 500 to 850 repertoires, and around 11 million of these chains were shared by at least two donors. A nearest-neighbor algorithm error-corrected the raw reads and collapsed the reads into unique sequences, merging closely related sequences to remove PCR and sequencing errors. V, D and J gene segments were assigned by aligning CDR3 sequences to IMGT reference sequences. For a sequence to be retained, a match of at least six nucleotides was required to both a V gene segment and a J gene segment. A rearrangement was called productive if the CDR3 had no stop codons and remained in frame with V and J, and every other rearrangement was called non-productive. Following IMGT convention, CDR3 was defined as the stretch from the second conserved V-encoded cysteine up to the conserved J-encoded phenylalanine. The earlier analysis of approximately 500 of the donors excluded sequences that lacked an unambiguous match to a single V gene segment. In an earlier analysis of some 590 of the donors, a V segment was called functional when productive rearrangements were above 56.7%, and segregating when the standard deviation between donors exceeded 5%. To diagnose cytomegalovirus status from the catalog of TCR beta chain sequences, a statistical classification framework was built. In a later analysis, V and J genes were assigned by comparing TCR nucleotide sequences against IMGT/GENE-DB human TR gene sequences. The TCRdist pipeline was used in a later analysis to assign CDR3 sequences and most-parsimonious VDJ recombination scenarios. In a later analysis, every TCR beta chain was defined by the combination of its CDR3 amino acid sequence and its V-gene family, and reads without a unique V-gene family were dropped. In a later analysis, 500 to 650 highly shared, low-generation-probability nucleotide sequences were removed to address suspected cross-contamination and a sequencing artifact. In a later analysis, a clonal expansion index for each public chain was calculated from normalized within-repertoire ranks of inferred template counts. Generation probabilities in a later analysis came from a VDJ recombination model fitted to out-of-frame rearrangements, and those results were checked against IGoR. A later analysis scored TCR-TCR, TCR-HLA and TCR-CMV co-occurrence with hypergeometric tests, applying a repertoire-size bias correction to TCR pairs. To estimate false discovery rates, a later analysis permuted the HLA or CMV assignments 20 times. A later analysis grouped co-occurring TCRs with DBSCAN, adding TCRdist sequence similarity when clustering within HLA-allele-positive subsets. Repertoires with fewer than 30,000 or more than 120,000 public chains, plus five repertoires with anomalous nucleotide sharing, were excluded from co-occurrence clustering. TCRdb took over this immuneACCESS table, retaining in-frame rearrangements with V and J assigned. Such tables are incomplete; in checked studies, under half of the missing clones stem from an unresolved V gene, and the remainder is unexplained. That table furnishes V, J and clone size, whereas the DNA furnished D and trimming. Here the sample has roughly 190,000 clones; around three quarters occur a single time. The top ten clones comprise roughly 1.6% of the sample.

Broad study findings and their caveats: A later genetic analysis reported fewer N-insertions in productive TCRs among donors in an Asian-associated ancestry cluster than the approximately 670-donor mean. Because the 87-base-pair reads could not distinguish some IMGT-functional V segments, including TRBV6-2 and TRBV6-3, those segments were excluded. In this cohort, only TCR beta chains were sequenced, and detectable features were limited by the absence of alpha or paired-chain data. When HLA alleles, especially DR and DQ, strongly co-occurred, TCR associations were difficult to assign to individual alleles. Sequencing depth was assumed to be roughly uniform across donors in the presence/absence analyses, though that assumption may not hold. Most TCR sequences were observed very rarely across donors, whereas some public TCRs were present in many individuals. Correlated functional status among segregating V segments might reflect linkage disequilibrium, but an unknown experimental factor could not be ruled out. The only immune exposure information available for the cohort was CMV serostatus. The authors suggested that the approach could potentially be generalized to other disease states and immunological phenotypes. A later analysis found that most CMV-associated TCR beta chains appeared HLA-restricted, with HLA associations seemingly driven largely by CMV exposure. Because counts were too low, about 17 rarely observed V segments, including chromosome 9 orphons, were excluded from the earlier analysis of 587 of the donors. Cytomegalovirus status was reported to be diagnosed by the classifier with high specificity and sensitivity in both the original and validation cohorts. In a later analysis, TCR association rates were found to vary across HLA loci, with the most associated TCRs seen for DRB1 alleles and the fewest for HLA-C alleles. A later analysis reported that several top co-occurrence clusters appeared linked to parvovirus B19, influenza, CMV and Epstein-Barr virus. A few of the identified cytomegalovirus-associated TCR beta chains were confirmed in vitro to be specific for cytomegalovirus antigens. In an earlier analysis of fewer than 750 of the donors, most TCR beta V segments were observed in productive rearrangements about 90% or about 30% of the time, broadly matching IMGT annotations. In a later analysis, HLA-associated TCR beta chains showed more clonal expansion and lower generation probabilities than non-associated chains that were equally common. The study gave a list of about 170 TCR beta chains associated with cytomegalovirus. HLA typing was unavailable for some donors at each locus, so association tests used only the typed subset. A cluster of highly shared sequence variants was judged likely to represent a technical artifact of the sequencing pipeline. A further reported finding was that TCR beta sequences accurately predicted the HLA-A and HLA-B alleles for most subjects in the first cohort. An association between a missense DCLRE1C variant and V-gene and J-gene trimming of TCR beta chains was found in a later genetic analysis and replicated in an independent cohort. A later analysis associated around 16,000 TCR beta sequences with specific HLA alleles at a false discovery rate of 0.05.

The chain couples TRBV5-1 to TRBJ1-4; 5 matching bases give a weak D call of TRBD1. The sequence came from a woman younger than 30 in good health and CMV-seronegative. Sample: PBMCs. The CDR3 sequence is CASSLGQPGEKLFF. In nucleotides, the sequence is TGCGCCAGCAGCTTGGGACAGCCTGGTGAAAAACTGTTTTTT.